Following are 31 T cell receptor beta chains from one sample sequenced in a study of blood T cell repertoires in COVID-19. Assay: immunoSEQ multiplex PCR; the TCRdb copy retains only in-frame clones and omits some. The top ten clones hold roughly 2% of a sample with approximately 140,000 clones, around four fifths of them seen once. Sequencing was done on a sample of peripheral blood. The receptors derive from a man in his 70s with acute or convalescent COVID-19.

This clone was seen a single time. The rearrangement joins TRBV19 to TRBJ1-5, with TRBD1 as a possible D gene (6 bases). Trimming stripped 2 bases from V and 0 bases from J, with 20 bases between. Germline CDR1 is LNHDA and CDR2 is SQIVND (reference sequence). The CDR3 sequence is 19 residues long. The DNA of the CDR3 is TGTGCCAGTAGTATAAAGACAGGAGAACCTTGGTATAGCAATCAGCCCCAGCATTTT. This encodes CASSIKTGEPWYSNQPQHF.

V and J are TRBV18 and TRBJ1-2; 11 bases fit TRBD1. Germline V gene data show CDR1 as KGHSH and CDR2 as LQKENI. This CDR3 has 15 residues. V shed 3 bases and J 7 bases; nucleotides not matched to a gene: 7. This CDR3 reads CASSPPGQGAGGYTF. The CDR3 nucleotides read TGTGCCAGCTCACCCCCCGGACAGGGGGCTGGTGGCTACACCTTC.

The V and J genes are TRBV5-1 and TRBJ2-7; 8 bases fit TRBD1. V lost 7 bases and J lost 3; bases outside the gene matches: 6. The CDR3 has 13 residues. Germline-derived CDR1 and CDR2 are SGHRS and YFSETQ. CDR3 region: CASSQGAGYEQYF. The CDR3 nucleotides read TGCGCCAGCTCCCAGGGGGCCGGCTACGAGCAGTACTTC.

The chain is built from TRBV7-9 and TRBJ1-1; no clear D gene. Germline CDR1 is SEHNR and CDR2 is FQNEAQ (reference sequence). The CDR3 totals 12 residues. Trimming took 8 bases from V and 2 from J, leaving 9 bases between them. The CDR3 DNA reads TGTGCCAGCCCCAACCATAACACTGAAGCTTTCTTT. It codes for CASPNHNTEAFF.

The genes are TRBV28 and TRBJ1-3, with D unclear. CDR3 length equals 17 residues. From germline, CDR1 is MDHEN and CDR2 SYDVKM. V dropped 4 bases and J dropped 4 bases, with 20 bases sitting between them. The CDR3 DNA sequence: TGTGCCAGCAGTTCCCCTGGAGGCAACGGTTTAGGAAACACCATATATTTT. Translation: CASSSPGGNGLGNTIYF.

V is TRBV5-1 and J is TRBJ2-2; 11 positions match TRBD1. V lost 3 bases to trimming and J lost 6 bases; unmatched junction nucleotides: 7. This CDR3 is 16 amino acids long. CDR1 is SGHRS, CDR2 YFSETQ, per germline. CDR3 region: CASSSFSGQGAGELFF. CDR3 sequence (DNA): TGCGCCAGCAGCTCGTTTTCGGGACAGGGGGCCGGGGAGCTGTTTTTT.

The chain carries TRBV4-1 and TRBJ2-2; TRBD1 matches at 10 bases. Germline V gene lookup returns CDR1 MGHRA and CDR2 YSYEKL. The CDR3 has 15 residues. J was trimmed by 6 bases and V by 3 bases; bases with no gene match: 4. The CDR3 region is CASSHGQGVAGELFF. CDR3 sequence (DNA): TGCGCCAGCAGCCACGGACAGGGGGTCGCCGGGGAGCTGTTTTTT.

The V call is TRBV30, the J call TRBJ2-2, with D possibly TRBD1 on 5 matching bases. Deletions cut 0 bases from V and 2 bases from J, with 13 bases between. Germline lookup yields CDR1 GTSNPN and CDR2 SVGIG (reference sequence). CDR3 length: 16 amino acids. CDR3 sequence: CAWSVGLQGNTGELFF. As DNA, the CDR3 is TGTGCCTGGAGTGTAGGGCTCCAGGGAAACACCGGGGAGCTGTTTTTT.

The rearrangement uses TRBV3-1 (or the pseudogene TRBV3-2) and TRBJ2-5, with 7 positions matching TRBD2. J was trimmed by 1 base and V by 3 bases; bases with no gene match: 5. This CDR3 is built from 15 residues. CDR1 and CDR2 from the germline V gene are LGHDT and YNNKEL (reference sequence). The CDR3 reads CASSQRERGQETQYF. CDR3 nucleotides: TGTGCCAGCAGCCAGAGAGAGCGGGGCCAAGAGACCCAGTACTTC.

The rearrangement uses TRBV3-1 (or the pseudogene TRBV3-2) and TRBJ2-7, with 11 positions matching TRBD2. The CDR3 totals 16 residues. Unmatched junction bases numbered 1, after V lost 0 bases and J lost 0 bases. Per the germline V gene, CDR1 is LGHDT and CDR2 is YNNKEL (reference sequence). In DNA form, the CDR3 reads TGTGCCAGCAGCCAAGATGGGACTAGCGGCTCCTACGAGCAGTACTTC. It translates to CASSQDGTSGSYEQYF.

There are a few counts of this clone. The chain links TRBV5-1 to TRBJ2-5; a weak D match, TRBD1 (5 bases). The CDR3 has 15 amino acids. Germline V CDR1 and CDR2: SGHRS, YFSETQ. Trimming shortened V by 0 bases and J by 0 bases, and 9 bases separated the two germline ends. CDR3 nucleotide sequence: TGCGCCAGCAGCTTGGAGGGGCGGAACCAAGAGACCCAGTACTTC. As protein: CASSLEGRNQETQYF.

The chain carries TRBV5-1 and TRBJ2-5; D unresolved. CDR1 SGHRS and CDR2 YFSETQ come from the germline V gene. The V gene lost 0 bases and the J gene lost 1 base, with 10 bases spanning the gap. This CDR3 contains 15 residues. CDR3 amino acids: CASSLERTGQETQYF. CDR3 bases: TGCGCCAGCAGCTTGGAGCGAACTGGCCAAGAGACCCAGTACTTC. The whole variable domain, filled in from reference TRBV5-1 and TRBJ2-5, reads KAGVTQTPRYLIKTRGQQVTLSCSPISGHRSVSWYQQTPGQGLQFLFEYFSETQRNKGNFPGRFSGRQFSNSRSEMNVSTLELGDSALYLCASSLERTGQETQYFGPGTRLLVL.

The chain employs TRBV6-6 and TRBJ1-1; D gene unclear. CDR1 and CDR2 (germline): MNHNY, SVGAGI (reference sequence). V was shortened by 5 bases and J by 8 bases, with 9 bases between the two germline ends. The CDR3 is 11 amino acids. CDR3 nucleotides: TGTGCCAGCAGTCCCGAAGAGGAAGCTTTCTTT. This translates into CASSPEEEAFF.

The chain joins TRBV24-1 to TRBJ1-5; 8 nucleotides match TRBD1. CDR3 length: 13 amino acids. The J segment lost 6 bases and the V segment lost 10 bases, leaving 7 bases of the junction unmatched. Germline V gene sequence: CDR1 KGHDR, CDR2 SFDVKD. CDR3: CATSGGRGQPQHF. DNA of the CDR3: TGTGCCACGTCAGGGGGCCGGGGTCAGCCCCAGCATTTT.

In this sample, this clone turned up once. The rearrangement links TRBV5-4 to TRBJ1-6, with D unclear. The CDR3 length is 17 residues. Trimming shortened V by 5 bases and J by 0 bases, and 15 bases separated the two germline ends. CDR1 SGHNT and CDR2 YYREEE come from the germline V gene (reference sequence). CDR3 in amino acids: CASRSTKESSYNSPLHF. Here the CDR3 DNA reads TGTGCCAGCAGATCGACTAAGGAATCCTCCTATAATTCACCCCTCCACTTT.

Note on this clone: Other nucleotide sequences in the sample specify the same CDR3. V is TRBV12-3 or TRBV12-4 and J is TRBJ2-7; weak D call: TRBD2 (5 bases). This CDR3 is 12 amino acids long. The germline V and J ends were trimmed by 3 bases and 3 bases, with 6 bases remaining between them. Written as DNA, the CDR3 is TGTGCCAGCAGTTTCCGGGGCTACGAGCAGTACTTC. The encoded protein is CASSFRGYEQYF.

This clone was detected only once. V usage is TRBV11-2 and J usage is TRBJ1-5, with D possibly being TRBD1 (5 bases). The germline V and J ends were trimmed by 1 base and 9 bases, with 10 bases remaining between them. Germline V gene data show CDR1 as SGHAT and CDR2 as FQNNGV. CDR3 size: 13 residues. The DNA for the CDR3 is TGTGCCAGCAGCTTAGTAGGGGATCGGCCCCAGCATTTT. The encoded protein is CASSLVGDRPQHF.

The rearrangement links TRBV9 to TRBJ2-2; weak D call: TRBD1 (5 bases). Germline CDR1 is SGDLS and CDR2 is YYNGEE. V lost 6 bases, J lost 4 bases, and 13 bases lay in between. The CDR3 length is 14 residues. CDR3 sequence (DNA): TGTGCCAGCACCCAGGGTGCAAGCACCGGGGAGCTGTTTTTT. It codes for CASTQGASTGELFF.

The V gene is TRBV6-5, the J gene TRBJ2-3, with 7 bases that match TRBD1. Germline values: CDR1 MNHEY, CDR2 SVGAGI. With V trimmed by 7 bases and J by 2 bases, 6 bases remained unmatched. This CDR3 spans 14 amino acids. CDR3 DNA sequence: TGTGCCAGCACTAGGGGACAGAACACAGATACGCAGTATTTT. Translation: CASTRGQNTDTQYF.

V is TRBV27 and J is TRBJ2-3; D not resolved. CDR1 MNHEY and CDR2 SMNVEV come from the germline V gene (reference sequence). This CDR3 region has 11 residues. V was clipped by 7 bases and J by 2 bases, with 4 bases between them. The CDR3 region is CASTNTDTQYF. CDR3 in DNA: TGTGCCAGCACCAACACAGATACGCAGTATTTT.

The chain is built from TRBV11-3 and TRBJ2-2; 7 bases align to TRBD2. The CDR3 extends over 16 amino acids. Germline CDR1 reads SGHNT; CDR2 reads YENEEA. The J segment lost 0 bases and the V segment lost 2 bases, leaving 3 bases of the junction unmatched. CDR3 bases: TGTGCCAGCAGCTTATTGGGACTAACGAACACCGGGGAGCTGTTTTTT. Amino acid sequence: CASSLLGLTNTGELFF.

The chain is built from TRBV7-9 and TRBJ1-5; 10 bases fit TRBD1. Trimming removed 5 bases from V and 7 bases from J; junction bases left unmatched: 5. CDR1 and CDR2 (germline): SEHNR, FQNEAQ (reference sequence). This CDR3 comprises 14 residues. CDR3 loop: CASSAGTGVQPQHF. The CDR3 DNA reads as TGTGCCAGCAGCGCCGGGACAGGGGTACAGCCCCAGCATTTT.

V gene TRBV28 combines with J gene TRBJ2-5; D might be TRBD1 (5 bases). This CDR3 is built from 12 residues. CDR1 MDHEN and CDR2 SYDVKM come from the germline V gene. V gave up 4 bases and J gave up 4 bases, with 7 bases separating them. CDR3 protein: CASSSGRETQYF. In DNA, the CDR3 is TGTGCCAGCAGTTCAGGGCGAGAGACCCAGTACTTC.

This clone appeared a few times. The chain employs TRBV29-1 and TRBJ1-2, with D possibly TRBD1 on 6 matching bases. There are 12 residues in the CDR3. CDR1 SQVTM and CDR2 ANQGSEA come from the germline V gene. Trimming pared 6 bases from V and 7 bases from J, leaving 15 bases between. This CDR3 reads CSVDINRAGYTF. DNA for the CDR3: TGCAGCGTCGACATCAACAGGGCTGGCTACACCTTC.

The rearrangement links TRBV2 to TRBJ1-3; D perhaps matches TRBD1 (5 bases). Germline CDR1 and CDR2: SNHLY and FYNNEI. With 2 bases removed from V and 3 bases from J, the gap between germline ends came to 8 bases. The CDR3 contains 14 residues. CDR3: CASSENQGGNTIYF. DNA of the CDR3: TGTGCCAGCAGTGAAAACCAGGGTGGAAACACCATATATTTT.

A few counts support this clone. The chain is built from TRBV5-4 and TRBJ1-6, with D uncertain. CDR3 size: 14 residues. V dropped 2 bases and J dropped 8 bases, with 11 bases sitting between them. Looked up from germline, CDR1 is SGHNT and CDR2 is YYREEE (reference sequence). The CDR3 coding sequence is TGTGCCAGCAGCTTACCGGGAGAGTATTCACCCCTCCACTTT. As protein: CASSLPGEYSPLHF. Together with reference TRBV5-4 and TRBJ1-6, the CDR3 gives the full variable domain: ETGVTQSPTHLIKTRGQQVTLRCSSQSGHNTVSWYQQALGQGPQFIFQYYREEENGRGNFPPRFSGLQFPNYSSELNVNALELDDSALYLCASSLPGEYSPLHFGNGTRLTVT.

This chain joins TRBV12-3 or TRBV12-4 and TRBJ2-2; D ambiguous. The CDR3 is 13 residues long. The V and J ends lost 5 bases and 6 bases respectively, with 10 bases between them. The CDR3 loop reads CASSPLLAGELFF. The CDR3 bases are TGTGCCAGCAGTCCCCTCCTAGCCGGGGAGCTGTTTTTT.

The chain is built from TRBV3-1 (or the pseudogene TRBV3-2) and TRBJ1-6, with TRBD1 matching over 7 bases. Germline V gives CDR1 LGHDT, CDR2 YNNKEL (reference sequence). V lost 6 bases and J lost 5; bases outside the gene matches: 4. The CDR3 length is 14 residues. CDR3 amino acids: CASRSTGNNSPLHF. As DNA, the CDR3 is TGTGCCAGCAGATCGACAGGGAATAATTCACCCCTCCACTTT.

This sequence joins TRBV30 and TRBJ1-5; weak D call: TRBD1 (5 bases). There are 14 residues in the CDR3. Germline CDR1 GTSNPN, CDR2 SVGIG (reference sequence). Trimming cost V 5 bases and J 3 bases, with 14 bases left between them. The DNA of the CDR3 is TGTGCCTGGGGTGGGACTGCTACCAATCAGCCCCAGCATTTT. Translated: CAWGGTATNQPQHF. Supplemented by reference TRBV30 and TRBJ1-5, the full variable domain reads SQTIHQWPATLVQPVGSPLSLECTVEGTSNPNLYWYRQAAGRGLQLLFYSVGIGQISSEVPQNLSASRPQDRQFILSSKKLLLSDSGFYLCAWGGTATNQPQHFGDGTRLSIL.

The chain recombines TRBV9 with TRBJ2-5, with 8 bases identical to TRBD2. Germline V lookup: CDR1 SGDLS, CDR2 YYNGEE. The CDR3 is 13 amino acids. The ends lost 4 bases at V and 4 bases at J; junction bases unmatched: 3. In nucleotides, the CDR3 is TGTGCCAGCAGCCCCGGGGGGGGAGAGACCCAGTACTTC. This sequence encodes CASSPGGGETQYF.

CDR3 amino acids: CASSVLGSSTADTQYF. CDR3 DNA: TGTGCCAGCAGCGTATTAGGTAGCTCCACCGCAGATACGCAGTATTTT. The chain carries TRBV9 and TRBJ2-3, with D hard to call. The CDR3 has 16 amino acids. V was trimmed by 1 base and J by 4 bases, leaving 16 bases between them. The V gene's germline CDR1 is SGDLS and CDR2 YYNGEE.